The clone carrying this T cell receptor (beta chain) was recorded a few times. Its antigen is unknown. The source of the sample is a study of T-cell memory formation after mild COVID-19. Study-level results: A balance of CD4 and CD8 characterized clones contracting day 15 to 85, whereas later expanders leaned CD4+. Memory from before infection featured some responding clones, which suggests cross-reactive memory joined.

Via MiXCR, TCRdb re-called the 5' RACE reads, giving one row per CDR3 protein. This table has about 150,000 distinct CDR3 sequences, 10% to 15% appearing once. The receptor's source is a man between 18 and 35 years old who had mild COVID-19 (a few samples of this study predate the infection). Cell type and time point are not known. The sample taken for sequencing was PBMCs or a T cell subset sorted from them (not recorded which).

CDR3 nucleotide sequence: TGTGCCAGCAGCCTTCTCTGGACAGGGGTGAGGACTGAAGCTTTCTTT. It translates to CASSLLWTGVRTEAFF. The V and J genes are TRBV4-2 and TRBJ1-1, with 9 bases that match TRBD1. CDR3 length: 16 residues. Germline-derived CDR1 and CDR2 are LGHNA and YNFKEQ. Trimming removed 4 bases from V and 5 bases from J; junction bases left unmatched: 11.